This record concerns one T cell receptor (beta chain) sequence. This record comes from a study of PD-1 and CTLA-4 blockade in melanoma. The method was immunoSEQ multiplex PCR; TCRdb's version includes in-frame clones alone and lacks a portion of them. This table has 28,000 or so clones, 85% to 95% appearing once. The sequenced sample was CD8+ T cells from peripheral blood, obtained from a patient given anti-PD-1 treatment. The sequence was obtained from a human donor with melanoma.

DNA of the CDR3: TGTGCCAGCAGTTTGACACTCAACACTGAAGCTTTCTTT. It codes for CASSLTLNTEAFF. The gene calls are TRBV27 and TRBJ1-1, with no clear D. V gave up 3 bases and J gave up 2 bases, with 7 bases separating them. Germline V lookup: CDR1 MNHEY, CDR2 SMNVEV (reference sequence). This CDR3 is 13 amino acids long.